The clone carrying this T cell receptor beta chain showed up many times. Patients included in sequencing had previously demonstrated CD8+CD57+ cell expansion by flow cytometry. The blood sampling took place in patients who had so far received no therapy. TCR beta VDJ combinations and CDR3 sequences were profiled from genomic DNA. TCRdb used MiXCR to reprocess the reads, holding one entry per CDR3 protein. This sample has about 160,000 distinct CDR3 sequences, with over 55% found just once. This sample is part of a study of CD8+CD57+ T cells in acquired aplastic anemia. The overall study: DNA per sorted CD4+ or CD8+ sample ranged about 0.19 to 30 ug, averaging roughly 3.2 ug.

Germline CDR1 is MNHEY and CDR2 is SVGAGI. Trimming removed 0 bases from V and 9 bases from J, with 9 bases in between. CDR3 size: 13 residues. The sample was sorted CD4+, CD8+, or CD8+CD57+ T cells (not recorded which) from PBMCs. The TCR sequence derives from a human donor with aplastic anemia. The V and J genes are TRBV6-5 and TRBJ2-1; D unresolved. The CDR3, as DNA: TGTGCCAGCAGTTACTCGTTCTCCGGTGAGCAGTTCTTC. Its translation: CASSYSFSGEQFF.